This TCR beta chain was profiled in a study of T cells expressing NK-cell markers. Study overall: It was sorted CD3+CD56+NKG2C+, CD3+CD56+NKG2C- and CD3+CD56-NKG2C+ T cells that supplied the TCR beta repertoires. Study-wide points: A range of about 1.0-7.0% of CD8+ T cells consisted of dominant NKG2C+ clonotypes in several donors.

TCRdb reanalyzed the 5' RACE reads and collapses them to one entry per CDR3 protein, without DNA. This sample's table has 150,000 or so distinct CDR3 sequences. Regarding this clonotype: As yet, its antigen is unknown.

Germline values: CDR1 ENHRY, CDR2 SYGVKD. This CDR3 has 14 amino acids. The V and J genes are TRBV10-3 and TRBJ1-1; TCRdb outputs TRBD1, but without DNA this stays unchecked. The specimen was blood T cells: a sorted CD56 or NKG2C T cell subset, CD4+ or CD8+ T cells, or bulk PBMC T cells (not recorded which). This receptor was taken from a woman aged 50 to 65 in good health. The CDR3 is CAISGPGGNTEAFF.